Shown below are 32 T cell receptor beta chains from a single sample sequenced in a study of beta chain features in type 1 diabetes. The sequenced template was cDNA made from the entire isolated RNA. Repertoires were generated with immunoSEQ multiplex PCR, while TCRdb's copy carries only in-frame clones and drops some. The sample includes some 150,000 clones, roughly 10% seen only once; the top ten take about 1.3%. Sequencing input: naive CD4+ T cells from blood. These receptor sequences come from a man aged 18 to 35 in good health.

The table lists this clone with a few counts. The rearrangement links TRBV9 to TRBJ1-1; the D gene is possibly TRBD1 (5 bases). The CDR3 has 14 amino acids. In germline, CDR1 is SGDLS, CDR2 YYNGEE. V dropped 2 bases and J dropped 3 bases, with 11 bases sitting between them. CDR3 nucleotides: TGTGCCAGCAGCGTGCGACAGTTGGACACTGAAGCTTTCTTT. This sequence encodes CASSVRQLDTEAFF.

The chain carries TRBV11-2 and TRBJ2-2; D remains ambiguous. The CDR3 contains 14 residues. From germline, CDR1 is SGHAT and CDR2 FQNNGV. The V end was cut by 1 base, the J end by 7 bases, with 10 bases between. The CDR3 region has the DNA TGTGCCAGCAGCTTAGCAGGATCTATCGGGGAGCTGTTTTTT. It is translated as CASSLAGSIGELFF.

The chain joins TRBV28 to TRBJ1-6; 9 nucleotides align to TRBD1. V was pared by 7 bases and J by 11 bases, with 12 bases of the junction left unmatched. CDR1 is MDHEN and CDR2 is SYDVKM in the germline V gene. This CDR3 spans 15 amino acids. The CDR3, as DNA: TGTGCCAGCACGCACGCGGGGACAGGGTTGACACCCCTCCACTTT. Amino acid sequence: CASTHAGTGLTPLHF.

This clone was detected only a few times. J is TRBJ1-3 and V is TRBV29-1, with D maybe TRBD1 (6 bases). Germline assignment: CDR1 SQVTM and CDR2 ANQGSEA. The ends were cut back, 6 bases at V and 0 bases at J, with 15 bases in the middle. The CDR3 covers 15 residues. The CDR3 DNA sequence: TGCAGCGTAATCGACAGGCGAAACTCTGGAAACACCATATATTTT. This gives the protein CSVIDRRNSGNTIYF.

This chain uses TRBV7-2 with TRBJ2-7; TRBD1 agrees at 7 bases. Germline CDR1 SGHTA, CDR2 FQGNSA. The CDR3 extends over 14 amino acids. V lost 1 base and J lost 6; bases outside the gene matches: 6. Here the CDR3 reads CASSLGSTGSEQYF. CDR3 in DNA: TGTGCCAGCAGCTTAGGTTCGACAGGGAGCGAGCAGTACTTC.

The chain employs TRBV4-1 and TRBJ2-2; 10 bases match TRBD1. Germline V gives CDR1 MGHRA, CDR2 YSYEKL. The trim removed 1 base at V and 6 bases at J, leaving 2 bases unmatched. The CDR3 sequence is 15 residues long. Here the CDR3 reads CASSQGQGAPGELFF. CDR3 in DNA: TGCGCCAGCAGCCAAGGACAGGGGGCTCCCGGGGAGCTGTTTTTT.

The gene calls are TRBV6-6 and TRBJ2-3, with D tentatively TRBD2 (6 bases). Trimming stripped 8 bases from V and 4 bases from J, with 7 bases between. CDR1 is MNHNY and CDR2 is SVGAGI in the germline V gene (reference sequence). The CDR3 is made up of 11 amino acids. The CDR3 loop reads CASSGADTQYF. CDR3 sequence (DNA): TGTGCCAGCTCGGGGGCAGATACGCAGTATTTT.

This clone was counted only a few times. V and J are TRBV10-3 and TRBJ1-2; 8 nucleotides match TRBD1. There are 15 residues in the CDR3. V shed 0 bases, J shed 5 bases, and the junction held 5 bases outside the gene matches. The germline gives CDR1 ENHRY, CDR2 SYGVKD. The CDR3, as DNA: TGTGCCATCAGTGAGTCGGCAGGGGGCTGGTATGGCTACACCTTC. Amino acids: CAISESAGGWYGYTF.

This clone was seen more than once but under ten times. This rearrangement joins TRBV7-6 to TRBJ2-7; D may be TRBD1 (6 bases). CDR1 and CDR2 from the germline V gene are SGHVS and FNYEAQ. V was pared by 3 bases and J by 3 bases, with 21 bases between. The CDR3 runs 17 residues. The CDR3 sequence is CASSLGGSSRGFYEQYF. The CDR3 DNA is TGTGCCAGCAGCTTGGGTGGTAGCAGCAGGGGATTCTACGAGCAGTACTTC.

The CDR3 is CASSSRGAGFYNEQFF. DNA for the CDR3: TGTGCCAGCAGCTCCCGGGGAGCGGGGTTTTACAATGAGCAGTTCTTC. The chain couples TRBV7-8 to TRBJ2-1; 7 bases are shared with TRBD2. The CDR3 sequence is 16 residues long. The V gene end was trimmed by 4 bases and the J gene end by 4 bases; junction bases not matched to a gene: 10. Germline assignment: CDR1 SGHVS and CDR2 FQNEAQ.

This chain uses TRBV5-1 with TRBJ1-4; D is unresolved. CDR1 SGHRS and CDR2 YFSETQ come from the germline V gene. This CDR3 is 13 amino acids long. V lost 9 bases and J lost 8, with 17 bases in between. In nucleotides, the CDR3 is TGCGCCACCCGGAATTTAGTGGGCGAAAAACTGTTTTTT. Amino acids: CATRNLVGEKLFF.

V usage is TRBV2 and J usage is TRBJ1-1; D is uncertain. This CDR3 region has 14 residues. Trimming pared 2 bases from V and 4 bases from J, leaving 11 bases between. Germline V gives CDR1 SNHLY, CDR2 FYNNEI. In nucleotides, the CDR3 is TGTGCCAGCAGTGAAAGCACGCTGAGCACTGAAGCTTTCTTT. Translated: CASSESTLSTEAFF.

The rearrangement joins TRBV6-5 to TRBJ2-2; possible D gene TRBD1, 5 bases. This CDR3 has 15 residues. V gave up 6 bases and J gave up 1 base, with 12 bases separating them. CDR1 and CDR2 (germline): MNHEY, SVGAGI. Here the CDR3 DNA reads TGTGCCAGCAGGCCGTTAACAGGGAACACCGGGGAGCTGTTTTTT. Protein sequence: CASRPLTGNTGELFF.

This clone was seen once. This chain links TRBV11-3 with TRBJ2-3; unclear D gene. This CDR3 is built from 16 residues. Trimming pared 5 bases from V and 2 bases from J, leaving 17 bases between. Germline V gene lookup returns CDR1 SGHNT and CDR2 YENEEA. CDR3 nucleotide sequence: TGTGCCAGCAGCCCCGGAATAGCCCCGGTCACAGATACGCAGTATTTT. Protein: CASSPGIAPVTDTQYF.

This clone showed up just a few times. The chain couples TRBV7-2 to TRBJ2-7, with TRBD2 matching over 10 bases. Unmatched junction bases numbered 10, after V lost 2 bases and J lost 6 bases. The length of the CDR3 is 16 residues. Per germline, CDR1 SGHTA and CDR2 FQGNSA. The CDR3 loop reads CASSLFQSGGAGEQYF. The DNA of the CDR3 is TGTGCCAGCAGCTTATTCCAAAGCGGGGGGGCGGGCGAGCAGTACTTC.

This clone was observed a handful of times. This chain uses TRBV7-9 with TRBJ2-2, with D uncertain. Germline values: CDR1 SEHNR, CDR2 FQNEAQ (reference sequence). Trimming stripped 3 bases from V and 0 bases from J, with 8 bases between. The CDR3 contains 15 residues. The CDR3 here is CASSLVQANTGELFF. In nucleotides, the CDR3 is TGTGCCAGCAGCTTGGTTCAGGCGAACACCGGGGAGCTGTTTTTT.

The rearrangement joins TRBV5-1 to TRBJ2-2, with 7 bases aligning to TRBD1. The trim removed 5 bases at V and 7 bases at J, leaving 8 bases unmatched. Looked up from germline, CDR1 is SGHRS and CDR2 is YFSETQ. CDR3 length: 14 amino acids. The CDR3 bases are TGCGCCAGCAGTTTGACAGGGCTCAGCGGGGAGCTGTTTTTT. Translated, it gives CASSLTGLSGELFF.

The chain uses TRBV7-2 and TRBJ2-5; 16 bases are a match to TRBD2. This CDR3 comprises 18 residues. J was trimmed by 2 bases and V by 5 bases; bases with no gene match: 8. Germline values: CDR1 SGHTA, CDR2 FQGNSA. CDR3 nucleotide sequence: TGTGCCAGCAGCAGACCCGGGACTAGCGGGGGGGCTCAAGAGACCCAGTACTTC. Protein product: CASSRPGTSGGAQETQYF.

This clone turned up a few times. The chain has TRBV4-2 and TRBJ2-5; 14 nucleotides match TRBD2. This CDR3 has 16 amino acids. Germline V gene data show CDR1 as LGHNA and CDR2 as YNFKEQ. Unmatched junction bases numbered 0, after V lost 1 base and J lost 2 bases. The CDR3, as DNA: TGTGCCAGCAGCCAAGGACTAGCGGGGGGGCAAGAGACCCAGTACTTC. This encodes CASSQGLAGGQETQYF.

Many counts were recorded for this clone. The chain is built from TRBV27 and TRBJ2-7, with D maybe TRBD1 (5 bases). With 6 bases removed from V and 2 bases from J, the gap between germline ends came to 11 bases. The CDR3 covers 13 residues. Germline V CDR1 and CDR2: MNHEY, SMNVEV (reference sequence). The CDR3 is CASRGVTAYEQYF. Written as DNA, the CDR3 is TGTGCCAGCAGAGGCGTGACAGCCTACGAGCAGTACTTC.

This clone was seen only a few times. The gene calls are TRBV19 and TRBJ2-1; perhaps TRBD1 as D (5 bases). CDR3 length equals 15 residues. The V end was cut by 5 bases, the J end by 8 bases, with 19 bases between. The germline V gene encodes CDR1 LNHDA and CDR2 SQIVND (reference sequence). CDR3 sequence: CASSGVQGLGYEQFF. DNA for the CDR3: TGTGCCAGTAGTGGAGTTCAGGGTTTAGGGTATGAGCAGTTCTTC.

In this sample, this clone turned up a few times. The V gene is TRBV5-1, the J gene TRBJ2-1; tentatively, D is TRBD2 (6 bases). V lost 4 bases and J lost 6, with 14 bases in between. Germline lookup yields CDR1 SGHRS and CDR2 YFSETQ. The CDR3 is 14 amino acids. This CDR3 is CASSGGMSGNEQFF. For the CDR3, the DNA is TGCGCCAGCAGCGGCGGGATGAGTGGCAATGAGCAGTTCTTC.

On this clone: The germline gene is not matched at one end of the junction; a read error may be the cause. The chain employs TRBV11-2 and TRBJ2-7, with D perhaps matching TRBD2 (6 bases). The CDR3 extends over 14 amino acids. Germline CDR1 and CDR2: SGHAT and FQNNGV. CDR3 residues: CASSLGRGFGEQYF. For the CDR3, the DNA is TGTGCCAGCAGTTTAGGACGGGGGTTTGGCGAGCAGTACTTC.

The rearrangement joins TRBV5-1 to TRBJ2-1, with TRBD2 identical over 9 bases. The length of the CDR3 is 14 residues. From germline, CDR1 is SGHRS and CDR2 YFSETQ. J lost 7 bases, V lost 1 base, and 3 bases had no gene match. DNA for the CDR3: TGCGCCAGCAGCTTGCCGGGACTAGCAAATGAGCAGTTCTTC. It is translated as CASSLPGLANEQFF.

In this sample, this clone turned up a few times. This rearrangement joins TRBV5-1 to TRBJ1-1; D is perhaps TRBD1 (5 bases). The CDR3 length is 12 residues. Germline CDR1 SGHRS, CDR2 YFSETQ. The V gene lost 2 bases and the J gene lost 8 bases, with 10 bases spanning the gap. CDR3 amino acids: CASSFRGLEAFF. CDR3 sequence (DNA): TGCGCCAGCAGCTTCCGGGGGTTAGAAGCTTTCTTT.

This chain joins TRBV25-1 and TRBJ2-3; the match to TRBD1 covers 8 bases. Germline values: CDR1 MGHDK, CDR2 SYGVNS. Trimming removed 6 bases from V and 0 bases from J; junction bases left unmatched: 2. This CDR3 region has 14 residues. The CDR3 DNA reads TGTGCCAGCAGCAGGACAGGGAGCACAGATACGCAGTATTTT. This codes for CASSRTGSTDTQYF.

This clone has more than one count but fewer than ten. This chain connects TRBV5-8 to TRBJ2-5; D not resolved. V was cut by 4 bases and J by 6 bases, with 13 bases left in between. In germline, CDR1 is SGHTS, CDR2 YDEGEE. CDR3 length: 13 residues. CDR3 bases: TGTGCCAGCAGCACCGTTGGCACCCAGACCCAGTACTTC. Residues: CASSTVGTQTQYF.

This chain uses TRBV27 with TRBJ1-4, with 8 bases lining up with TRBD1. This CDR3 has 13 residues. V shed 6 bases, J shed 7 bases, and the junction held 4 bases outside the gene matches. CDR1 and CDR2 (germline): MNHEY, SMNVEV (reference sequence). CDR3 sequence reads: CASRTGTGEKLFF. CDR3 in DNA: TGTGCCAGCAGGACAGGGACAGGTGAAAAACTGTTTTTT.

The sample holds a few counts of this clone. CDR3 residues: CASKVTGTSYEQYF. The CDR3 DNA sequence: TGTGCCAGCAAGGTGACAGGGACGTCCTACGAGCAGTACTTC. The chain joins TRBV6-6 to TRBJ2-7, with 7 bases that match TRBD1. Trimming took 7 bases from V and 1 from J; bases not matched to a gene: 7. Germline CDR1 and CDR2: MNHNY and SVGAGI (reference sequence). CDR3 size: 14 residues.

The chain carries TRBV6-5 and TRBJ2-7, with TRBD1 identical over 7 bases. The ends lost 5 bases at V and 4 bases at J; junction bases unmatched: 11. CDR3 length equals 15 residues. Germline V gene data show CDR1 as MNHEY and CDR2 as SVGAGI. CDR3 DNA sequence: TGTGCCAGCAGTCGCCGGGTAGGGGGCATGTACGAGCAGTACTTC. Its translation: CASSRRVGGMYEQYF.

This clone was seen a few times. The V call is TRBV18, the J call TRBJ2-7; maybe TRBD1 (5 bases). Germline CDR1 reads KGHSH; CDR2 reads LQKENI. The CDR3 has 14 amino acids. V was clipped by 3 bases and J by 5 bases, with 14 bases between them. Here the CDR3 reads CASSPVLQADEQYF. CDR3 bases: TGTGCCAGCTCACCGGTCTTACAGGCCGACGAGCAGTACTTC.

The chain uses TRBV7-2 and TRBJ1-2; weak D call: TRBD1 (5 bases). This CDR3 is 13 amino acids long. The V end was cut by 4 bases, the J end by 2 bases, with 8 bases between. CDR1 is SGHTA, CDR2 FQGNSA, per germline. The DNA of the CDR3 is TGTGCCAGCAGCTCGGACATAAACTATGGCTACACCTTC. Protein sequence: CASSSDINYGYTF.